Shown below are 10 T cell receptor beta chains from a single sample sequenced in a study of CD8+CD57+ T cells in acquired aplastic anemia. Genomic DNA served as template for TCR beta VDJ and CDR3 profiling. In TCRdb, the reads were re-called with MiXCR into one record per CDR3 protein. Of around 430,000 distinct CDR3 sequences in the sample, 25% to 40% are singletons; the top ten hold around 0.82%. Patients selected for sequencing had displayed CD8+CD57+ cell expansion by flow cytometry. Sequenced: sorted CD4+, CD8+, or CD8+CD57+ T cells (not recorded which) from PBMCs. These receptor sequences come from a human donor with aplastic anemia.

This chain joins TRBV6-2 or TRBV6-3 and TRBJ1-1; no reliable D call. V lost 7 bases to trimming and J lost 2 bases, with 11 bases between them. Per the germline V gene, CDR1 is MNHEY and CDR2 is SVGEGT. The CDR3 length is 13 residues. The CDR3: CASISSVNTEAFF. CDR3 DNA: TGTGCCAGCATCTCCTCAGTAAACACTGAAGCTTTCTTT.

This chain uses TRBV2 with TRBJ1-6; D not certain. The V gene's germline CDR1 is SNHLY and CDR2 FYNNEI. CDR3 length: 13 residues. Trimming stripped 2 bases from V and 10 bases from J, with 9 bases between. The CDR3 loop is CASSESAGSPLHF. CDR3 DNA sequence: TGTGCCAGCAGTGAATCTGCAGGATCACCCCTCCACTTT.

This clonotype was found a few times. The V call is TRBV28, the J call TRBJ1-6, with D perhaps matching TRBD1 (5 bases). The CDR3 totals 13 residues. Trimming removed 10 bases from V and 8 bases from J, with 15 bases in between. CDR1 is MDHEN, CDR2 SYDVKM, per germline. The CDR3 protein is CATSRRDYSPLHF. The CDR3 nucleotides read TGTGCCACCTCCCGGAGGGACTATTCACCCCTCCACTTT.

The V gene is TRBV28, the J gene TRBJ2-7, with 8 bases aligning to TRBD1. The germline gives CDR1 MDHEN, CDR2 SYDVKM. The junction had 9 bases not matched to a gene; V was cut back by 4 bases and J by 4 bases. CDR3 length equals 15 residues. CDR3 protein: CASSSRTGYRYEQYF. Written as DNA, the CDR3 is TGTGCCAGCAGTTCGCGGACAGGGTATAGGTACGAGCAGTACTTC.

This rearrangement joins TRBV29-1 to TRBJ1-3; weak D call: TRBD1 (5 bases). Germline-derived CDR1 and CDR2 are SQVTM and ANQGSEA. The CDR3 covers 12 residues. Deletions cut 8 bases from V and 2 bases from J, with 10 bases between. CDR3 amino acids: CSHEGAGNTIYF. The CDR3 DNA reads TGCAGCCATGAAGGGGCTGGAAACACCATATATTTT.

This chain's CDR3 is CASSLFSLNNEQFF. The CDR3 DNA reads as TGTGCCAGCAGCTTATTCAGTCTTAACAATGAGCAGTTCTTC. The genes are TRBV11-3 and TRBJ2-1; D uncertain. From germline, CDR1 is SGHNT and CDR2 YENEEA. Trimming took off 2 bases at V and 5 bases at J, with 10 bases between the two ends. The CDR3 totals 14 residues.

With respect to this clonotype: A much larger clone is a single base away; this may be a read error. CDR3 sequence reads: CSAKRGQGNTEAFF. The DNA for the CDR3 is TGCAGTGCTAAGCGGGGACAGGGGAACACTGAAGCTTTCTTT. This chain uses TRBV20-1 with TRBJ1-1; 9 positions agree with TRBD1. Germline V lookup: CDR1 DFQATT, CDR2 SNEGSKA (reference sequence). J was trimmed by 1 base and V by 4 bases; bases with no gene match: 4. CDR3 length: 14 residues.

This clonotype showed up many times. CDR3 region: CASSGGRLSNQPQHF. The CDR3 DNA is TGTGCCAGCAGCGGAGGGAGGCTTAGCAATCAGCCCCAGCATTTT. This sequence joins TRBV9 and TRBJ1-5; D unresolved. The germline V gene encodes CDR1 SGDLS and CDR2 YYNGEE. The CDR3 totals 15 residues. The ends were cut back, 3 bases at V and 0 bases at J, with 10 bases in the middle.

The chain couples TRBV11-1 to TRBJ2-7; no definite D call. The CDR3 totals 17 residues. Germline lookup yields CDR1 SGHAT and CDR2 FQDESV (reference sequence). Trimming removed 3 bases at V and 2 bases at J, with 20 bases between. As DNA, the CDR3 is TGTGCCAGCAGCTTCTATCCACGGACCGGTCCCACCTACGAGCAGTACTTC. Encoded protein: CASSFYPRTGPTYEQYF.

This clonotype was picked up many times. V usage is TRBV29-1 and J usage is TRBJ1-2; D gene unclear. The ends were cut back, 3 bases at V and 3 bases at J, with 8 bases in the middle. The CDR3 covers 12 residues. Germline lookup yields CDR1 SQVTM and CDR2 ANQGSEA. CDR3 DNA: TGCAGCGTTGAGAGATCGGACTATGGCTACACCTTC. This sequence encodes CSVERSDYGYTF.